This entry is about one TCR beta chain. Its cognate antigen is unknown. Profiling relied on immunoSEQ multiplex PCR, and the TCRdb table lists in-frame clones only, not all of them. The sample has roughly 70,000 clones; more than 85% are singletons. The sample is drawn from a study of T cell responses to AZD1222 COVID-19 vaccine. Study conclusions and caveats: Vaccine-associated CD4 TCRs ranged over spike, dominating at 160-218 and 743-854. Baseline antibody screening turned up just a handful of seropositive AZD1222 recipients.

The CDR3 contains 15 residues. Trimming cost V 4 bases and J 1 base, with 14 bases left between them. Germline V gene lookup returns CDR1 SGDLS and CDR2 YYNGEE. This material consisted of peripheral blood, taken on day 0 of AZD1222 vaccination. The sequence came from an adult in good health. The V call is TRBV9, the J call TRBJ1-1; D is uncertain. CDR3 in DNA: TGTGCCAGCAGCCCTCGGGCCGCTGAGAACACTGAAGCTTTCTTT. This encodes CASSPRAAENTEAFF.